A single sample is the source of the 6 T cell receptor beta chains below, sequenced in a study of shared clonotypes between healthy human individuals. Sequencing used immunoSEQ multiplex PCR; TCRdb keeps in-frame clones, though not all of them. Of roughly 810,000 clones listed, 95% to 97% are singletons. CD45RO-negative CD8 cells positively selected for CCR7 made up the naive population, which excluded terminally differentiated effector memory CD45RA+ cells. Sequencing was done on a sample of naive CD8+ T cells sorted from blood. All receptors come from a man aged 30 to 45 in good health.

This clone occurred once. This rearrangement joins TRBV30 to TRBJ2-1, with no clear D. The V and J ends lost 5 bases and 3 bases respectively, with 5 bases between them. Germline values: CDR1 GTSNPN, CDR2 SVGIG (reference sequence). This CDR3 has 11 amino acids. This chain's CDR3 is CAWGDYNEQFF. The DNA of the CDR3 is TGTGCCTGGGGGGACTACAATGAGCAGTTCTTC.

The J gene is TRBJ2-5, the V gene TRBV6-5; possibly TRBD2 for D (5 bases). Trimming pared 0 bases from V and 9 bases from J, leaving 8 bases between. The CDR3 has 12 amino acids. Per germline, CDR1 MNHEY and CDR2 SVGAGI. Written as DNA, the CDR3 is TGTGCCAGCAGTTACTCGAAGGAGGCCCAGTACTTC. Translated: CASSYSKEAQYF.

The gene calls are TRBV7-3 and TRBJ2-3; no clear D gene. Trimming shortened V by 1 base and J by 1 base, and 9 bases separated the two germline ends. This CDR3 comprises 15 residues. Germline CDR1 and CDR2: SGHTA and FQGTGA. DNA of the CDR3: TGTGCCAGCAGCTTAAACGTGGATGGCACAGATACGCAGTATTTT. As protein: CASSLNVDGTDTQYF.

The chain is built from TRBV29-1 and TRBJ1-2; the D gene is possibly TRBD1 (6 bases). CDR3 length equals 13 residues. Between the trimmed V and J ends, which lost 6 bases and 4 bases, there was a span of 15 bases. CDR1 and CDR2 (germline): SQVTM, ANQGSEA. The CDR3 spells CSVQQADSYGYTF. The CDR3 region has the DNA TGCAGCGTCCAACAGGCGGACAGCTATGGCTACACCTTC. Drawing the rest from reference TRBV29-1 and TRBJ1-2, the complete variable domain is SAVISQKPSRDICQRGTSLTIQCQVDSQVTMMFWYRQQPGQSLTLIATANQGSEATYESGFVIDKFPISRPNLTFSTLTVSNMSPEDSSIYLCSVQQADSYGYTFGSGTRLTVV.

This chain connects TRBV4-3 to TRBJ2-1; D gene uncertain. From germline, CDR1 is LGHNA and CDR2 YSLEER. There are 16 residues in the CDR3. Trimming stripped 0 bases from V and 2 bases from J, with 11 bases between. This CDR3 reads CASSQDLATAYNEQFF. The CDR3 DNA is TGCGCCAGCAGCCAAGATCTTGCTACCGCCTACAATGAGCAGTTCTTC.

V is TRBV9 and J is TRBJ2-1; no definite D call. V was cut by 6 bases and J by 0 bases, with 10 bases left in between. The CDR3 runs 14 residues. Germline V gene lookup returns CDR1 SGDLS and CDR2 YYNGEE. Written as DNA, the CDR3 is TGTGCCAGCAATTCAGGCAACTCCTACAATGAGCAGTTCTTC. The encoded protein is CASNSGNSYNEQFF.